This TCR beta chain was found in a study of blood T cells in healthy people across ages. Study outcomes and limitations: Both naive CD4+ cell counts and diversity were greater in long-lived donors than in aged donors.

Notes on this clonotype: The antigen is undetermined.

Using a J-beta primer mix together with a sample-barcoded 5' primer, a second PCR was run for about 6 to 11 cycles. The template-switch adaptor was a 5' adaptor with 12 random nucleotides. It tagged each cDNA molecule. Each CDR3 protein gets one entry after TCRdb re-called the 5' RACE reads with MiXCR. The sample has hundreds of thousands of distinct CDR3 sequences; roughly 32% are singletons. Trimming shortened V by 5 bases and J by 9 bases, and 20 bases separated the two germline ends. From germline, CDR1 is SEHNR and CDR2 FQNEAQ (reference sequence). This CDR3 is 15 amino acids long. This chain links TRBV7-9 with TRBJ2-1; D may correspond to TRBD1 or TRBD2 (5 bases each). The TCR comes from a woman older than 75 in good health. Sequenced sample: blood. The CDR3 DNA reads TGTGCCAGCAGCGTTACCGGGACCGCTCAGAGTGAGCAGTTCTTC. Protein: CASSVTGTAQSEQFF.